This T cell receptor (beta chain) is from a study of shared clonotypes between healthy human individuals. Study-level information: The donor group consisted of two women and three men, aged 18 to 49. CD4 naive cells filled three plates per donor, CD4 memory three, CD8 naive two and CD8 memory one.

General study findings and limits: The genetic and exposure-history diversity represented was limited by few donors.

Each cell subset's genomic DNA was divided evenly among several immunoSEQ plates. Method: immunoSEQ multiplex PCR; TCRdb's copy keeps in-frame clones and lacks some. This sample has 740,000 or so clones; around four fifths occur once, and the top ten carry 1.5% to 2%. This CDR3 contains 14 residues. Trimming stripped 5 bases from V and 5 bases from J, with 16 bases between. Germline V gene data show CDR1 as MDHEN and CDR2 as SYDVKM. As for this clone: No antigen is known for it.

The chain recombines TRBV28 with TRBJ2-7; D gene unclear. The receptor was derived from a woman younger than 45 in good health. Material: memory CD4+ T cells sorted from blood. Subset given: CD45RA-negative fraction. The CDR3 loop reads CASSARRARDEQYF. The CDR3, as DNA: TGTGCCAGCAGTGCACGCCGGGCTCGAGACGAGCAGTACTTC.